This is a list of T cell receptor beta chains from one sample in a study of T cell changes during pregnancy in multiple sclerosis. The data were produced by immunoSEQ multiplex PCR, yet TCRdb's version contains in-frame clones alone and is incomplete. The data hold some 23,000 clones, with 65% to 90% observed a single time. The specimen was CD4+ T cells from peripheral blood mononuclear cells, collected in the first trimester of pregnancy. All receptors come from a female donor in good health, enrolled as a control in a pregnancy study. CDR3s include the opening cysteine and the closing phenylalanine or tryptophan. The D gene is left open where the match is weak. Some rows have no size entry. The others give once, few or many, or a class for an expanded clone.

len: 15
abundance: NA
d_gene: TRBD2
v_gene: TRBV5-4
j_gene: TRBJ2-1
CDR3aa: CASRKDAGGYNEQFF
CDR3nt: TGTGCCAGCAGAAAGGACGCGGGGGGTTACAATGAGCAGTTCTTC

len: 14
abundance: NA
d_gene: NA
v_gene: TRBV19
j_gene: TRBJ2-3
CDR3aa: CASSVNREPDTQYF
CDR3nt: TGTGCCAGTAGTGTCAACAGGGAGCCAGATACGCAGTATTTT

len: 15
abundance: NA
d_gene: TRBD1
v_gene: TRBV7-8
j_gene: TRBJ2-1
CDR3aa: CASSTTGTVYNEQFF
CDR3nt: TGTGCCAGCAGCACCACCGGGACAGTATACAATGAGCAGTTCTTC

len: 16
abundance: NA
d_gene: TRBD2
v_gene: TRBV11-2
j_gene: TRBJ2-3
CDR3aa: CASSLEGRGFTDTQYF
CDR3nt: TGTGCCAGCAGCTTAGAAGGGAGGGGATTCACAGATACGCAGTATTTT

len: 13
abundance: NA
d_gene: TRBD1
v_gene: TRBV28
j_gene: TRBJ2-7
CDR3aa: CASSFIAGGQQYF
CDR3nt: TGTGCCAGCAGTTTTATAGCAGGGGGACAGCAGTACTTC

len: 11
abundance: NA
d_gene: NA
v_gene: TRBV20-1
j_gene: TRBJ2-3
CDR3aa: CSAVEQDTQYF
CDR3nt: TGCAGTGCTGTAGAGCAAGATACGCAGTATTTT

len: 14
abundance: NA
d_gene: NA
v_gene: TRBV6-5
j_gene: TRBJ1-5
CDR3aa: CASSEQVSNQPQHF
CDR3nt: TGTGCCAGCAGTGAACAGGTTAGCAATCAGCCCCAGCATTTT

len: 16
abundance: NA
d_gene: TRBD1
v_gene: TRBV4-1
j_gene: TRBJ1-5
CDR3aa: CASSQAFDRGNQPQHF
CDR3nt: TGCGCCAGCAGCCAAGCTTTCGACAGGGGTAATCAGCCCCAGCATTTT

len: 15
abundance: NA
d_gene: NA
v_gene: TRBV4-2
j_gene: TRBJ2-7
CDR3aa: CASSQDVGAAYEQYF
CDR3nt: TGTGCCAGCAGCCAAGATGTGGGGGCCGCCTACGAGCAGTACTTC

len: 13
abundance: NA
d_gene: NA
v_gene: TRBV11-2
j_gene: TRBJ1-1
CDR3aa: CASSLQGNTEAFF
CDR3nt: TGTGCCAGCAGCCTTCAGGGCAACACTGAAGCTTTCTTT

len: 18
abundance: NA
d_gene: TRBD2
v_gene: TRBV25-1
j_gene: TRBJ2-6
CDR3aa: CASSEARGARGRANVLTF
CDR3nt: TGTGCCAGCAGTGAGGCGCGGGGGGCCCGGGGTAGGGCCAACGTCCTGACTTTC

len: 15
abundance: few
d_gene: NA
v_gene: TRBV6-1
j_gene: TRBJ1-3
CDR3aa: CASSEVESSGNTIYF
CDR3nt: TGTGCCAGCAGTGAAGTGGAGAGCTCTGGAAACACCATATATTTT

len: 15
abundance: NA
d_gene: NA
v_gene: TRBV2
j_gene: TRBJ1-6
CDR3aa: CASSEAPAGNSPLHF
CDR3nt: TGTGCCAGCAGTGAAGCGCCGGCAGGGAATTCACCCCTCCACTTT

len: 15
abundance: NA
d_gene: NA
v_gene: TRBV9
j_gene: TRBJ2-7
CDR3aa: CASSVDPVYSYEQYF
CDR3nt: TGTGCCAGCAGCGTAGATCCGGTTTACTCCTACGAGCAGTACTTC

len: 13
abundance: NA
d_gene: NA
v_gene: TRBV10-2
j_gene: TRBJ1-5
CDR3aa: CASSVGGEQPQHF
CDR3nt: TGCGCCAGCAGTGTTGGGGGGGAACAGCCCCAGCATTTT

len: 15
abundance: NA
d_gene: NA
v_gene: TRBV28
j_gene: TRBJ1-6
CDR3aa: CASRLRGSGNSPLHF
CDR3nt: TGTGCCAGCAGGCTTCGGGGGTCGGGTAATTCACCCCTCCACTTT

len: 15
abundance: NA
d_gene: NA
v_gene: TRBV15
j_gene: TRBJ2-3
CDR3aa: CATSRGEGTTDTQYF
CDR3nt: TGTGCCACCAGCAGAGGTGAGGGGACAACAGATACGCAGTATTTT

len: 12
abundance: NA
d_gene: NA
v_gene: TRBV19
j_gene: TRBJ1-2
CDR3aa: CASSTLNYGYTF
CDR3nt: TGTGCCAGTAGTACCTTAAACTATGGCTACACCTTC

len: 16
abundance: NA
d_gene: TRBD2
v_gene: TRBV7-9
j_gene: TRBJ2-3
CDR3aa: CASRRTSGIYTDTQYF
CDR3nt: TGTGCCAGCAGGCGGACTAGCGGGATCTACACAGATACGCAGTATTTT

len: 16
abundance: once
d_gene: TRBD2
v_gene: TRBV7-6
j_gene: TRBJ2-2
CDR3aa: CASSQRTSGTTGELFF
CDR3nt: TGTGCCAGCAGCCAGCGGACTAGCGGGACAACCGGGGAGCTGTTTTTT

len: 16
abundance: NA
d_gene: TRBD1
v_gene: TRBV5-1
j_gene: TRBJ2-4
CDR3aa: CASSLNRGYDKNIQYF
CDR3nt: TGCGCCAGCAGCTTGAACAGGGGGTACGACAAAAACATTCAGTACTTC

len: 13
abundance: NA
d_gene: TRBD2
v_gene: TRBV2
j_gene: TRBJ2-5
CDR3aa: CASSGGGQETQYF
CDR3nt: TGTGCCAGCAGTGGGGGGGGCCAAGAGACCCAGTACTTC

len: 14
abundance: NA
d_gene: NA
v_gene: TRBV19
j_gene: TRBJ1-1
CDR3aa: CASSIYRVNTEAFF
CDR3nt: TGTGCCAGTAGTATTTACAGGGTGAACACTGAAGCTTTCTTT

len: 14
abundance: NA
d_gene: TRBD2
v_gene: TRBV30
j_gene: TRBJ2-3
CDR3aa: CAWSRLAGEDTQYF
CDR3nt: TGTGCCTGGAGCCGATTAGCGGGAGAGGATACGCAGTATTTT

len: 15
abundance: NA
d_gene: NA
v_gene: TRBV7-6
j_gene: TRBJ1-2
CDR3aa: CASSLETGPNYGYTF
CDR3nt: TGTGCCAGCAGCTTAGAGACAGGACCTAACTATGGCTACACCTTC

len: 16
abundance: NA
d_gene: TRBD1
v_gene: TRBV19
j_gene: TRBJ2-3
CDR3aa: CASAGRDRGRTDTQYF
CDR3nt: TGTGCCAGTGCAGGTAGGGACAGGGGAAGGACAGATACGCAGTATTTT

len: 13
abundance: NA
d_gene: NA
v_gene: TRBV19
j_gene: TRBJ2-5
CDR3aa: CASSRGTSETQYF
CDR3nt: TGTGCCAGTAGCAGGGGTACATCAGAGACCCAGTACTTC

len: 14
abundance: NA
d_gene: NA
v_gene: TRBV6-4
j_gene: TRBJ2-3
CDR3aa: CASSDGGATDTQYF
CDR3nt: TGTGCCAGCAGTGACGGGGGGGCGACAGATACGCAGTATTTT

len: 15
abundance: few
d_gene: TRBD2
v_gene: TRBV4-3
j_gene: TRBJ2-5
CDR3aa: CASSQGPGGRETQYF
CDR3nt: TGCGCCAGCAGCCAAGGTCCGGGGGGGAGGGAGACCCAGTACTTC

len: 17
abundance: NA
d_gene: TRBD1
v_gene: TRBV18
j_gene: TRBJ1-1
CDR3aa: CASSPSSPGTGGREAFF
CDR3nt: TGTGCCAGCTCGCCCTCTAGCCCCGGGACAGGGGGTCGAGAAGCTTTCTTT

len: 15
abundance: NA
d_gene: TRBD1
v_gene: TRBV2
j_gene: TRBJ2-1
CDR3aa: CASSERRQGANEQFF
CDR3nt: TGTGCCAGCAGTGAAAGGAGACAGGGGGCCAATGAGCAGTTCTTC

len: 14
abundance: NA
d_gene: NA
v_gene: TRBV5-1
j_gene: TRBJ2-5
CDR3aa: CASSLWTDQETQYF
CDR3nt: TGCGCCAGCAGCTTGTGGACAGACCAAGAGACCCAGTACTTC

len: 18
abundance: NA
d_gene: TRBD1
v_gene: TRBV28
j_gene: TRBJ1-1
CDR3aa: CASSSLLRTGGLDTEAFF
CDR3nt: TGTGCCAGCAGTTCGCTGTTGAGGACAGGGGGCCTGGACACTGAAGCTTTCTTT

len: 17
abundance: NA
d_gene: TRBD1
v_gene: TRBV18
j_gene: TRBJ2-3
CDR3aa: CASSPSLPGGGTDTQYF
CDR3nt: TGTGCCAGCTCACCCTCTCTTCCAGGGGGCGGCACAGATACGCAGTATTTT

len: 15
abundance: few
d_gene: NA
v_gene: TRBV4-3
j_gene: TRBJ2-2
CDR3aa: CASSLRSGWTGELFF
CDR3nt: TGCGCCAGCAGCCTAAGGTCAGGTTGGACCGGGGAGCTGTTTTTT

len: 16
abundance: NA
d_gene: TRBD1
v_gene: TRBV9
j_gene: TRBJ2-1
CDR3aa: CASSAKAGTGYDEQFF
CDR3nt: TGTGCCAGCAGCGCGAAAGCCGGGACAGGGTACGATGAGCAGTTCTTC

len: 15
abundance: NA
d_gene: NA
v_gene: TRBV7-2
j_gene: TRBJ2-3
CDR3aa: CASSLGAGRLDTQYF
CDR3nt: TGTGCCAGCAGCTTAGGGGCCGGGAGATTAGATACGCAGTATTTT

len: 15
abundance: NA
d_gene: NA
v_gene: TRBV7-8
j_gene: TRBJ1-5
CDR3aa: CASSLPGSSNQPQHF
CDR3nt: TGTGCCAGCAGCTTACCAGGTTCTAGCAATCAGCCCCAGCATTTT

len: 17
abundance: NA
d_gene: TRBD1
v_gene: TRBV7-6
j_gene: TRBJ1-4
CDR3aa: CASSKTGGRGTNEKLFF
CDR3nt: TGTGCCAGCAGCAAGACAGGGGGCCGGGGGACTAATGAAAAACTGTTTTTT

len: 17
abundance: NA
d_gene: TRBD1
v_gene: TRBV5-1
j_gene: TRBJ2-1
CDR3aa: CASSLDVPGTGRNEQFF
CDR3nt: TGCGCCAGCAGCTTGGACGTTCCCGGGACAGGGAGGAATGAGCAGTTCTTC

len: 14
abundance: NA
d_gene: NA
v_gene: TRBV28
j_gene: TRBJ1-1
CDR3aa: CASRPPGEGTEAFF
CDR3nt: TGTGCCAGCCGACCGCCAGGGGAAGGCACTGAAGCTTTCTTT

len: 16
abundance: NA
d_gene: TRBD2
v_gene: TRBV7-3
j_gene: TRBJ2-2
CDR3aa: CASSWTSGGITGELFF
CDR3nt: TGTGCCAGCAGCTGGACTAGCGGGGGTATCACCGGGGAGCTGTTTTTT

len: 15
abundance: NA
d_gene: TRBD1
v_gene: TRBV5-1
j_gene: TRBJ2-7
CDR3aa: CASSLGDRAAYEQYF
CDR3nt: TGCGCCAGCAGCTTAGGGGACAGGGCCGCCTACGAGCAGTACTTC

len: 17
abundance: NA
d_gene: TRBD1
v_gene: TRBV28
j_gene: TRBJ1-6
CDR3aa: CASRKRGQGFLNSPLHF
CDR3nt: TGTGCCAGCAGGAAGCGGGGACAGGGATTTTTGAATTCACCCCTCCACTTT

len: 15
abundance: NA
d_gene: NA
v_gene: TRBV28
j_gene: TRBJ2-1
CDR3aa: CASSSGARWGNEQFF
CDR3nt: TGTGCCAGCAGTTCTGGGGCCAGATGGGGCAATGAGCAGTTCTTC

len: 16
abundance: NA
d_gene: TRBD1
v_gene: TRBV10-3
j_gene: TRBJ2-7
CDR3aa: CAISTTRDRGSYEQYF
CDR3nt: TGTGCCATCAGTACAACTCGGGACAGGGGTTCCTACGAGCAGTACTTC

len: 15
abundance: NA
d_gene: NA
v_gene: TRBV9
j_gene: TRBJ2-2
CDR3aa: CASSTDGGFTGELFF
CDR3nt: TGTGCCAGTTCGACGGACGGAGGATTCACCGGGGAGCTGTTTTTT

len: 11
abundance: NA
d_gene: TRBD2
v_gene: TRBV30
j_gene: TRBJ2-3
CDR3aa: CAWPAGGTQYF
CDR3nt: TGTGCCTGGCCCGCGGGGGGCACGCAGTATTTT

len: 17
abundance: NA
d_gene: TRBD2
v_gene: TRBV25-1
j_gene: TRBJ2-1
CDR3aa: CASSVSKGTSGKNEQFF
CDR3nt: TGTGCCAGCAGTGTTTCCAAGGGGACTAGCGGGAAAAATGAGCAGTTCTTC

len: 15
abundance: NA
d_gene: TRBD2
v_gene: TRBV19
j_gene: TRBJ2-1
CDR3aa: CASSTGLAGYNEQFF
CDR3nt: TGTGCCAGTAGTACCGGACTAGCGGGGTACAATGAGCAGTTCTTC

len: 14
abundance: NA
d_gene: NA
v_gene: TRBV28
j_gene: TRBJ2-7
CDR3aa: CASTTTDFSYEQYF
CDR3nt: TGTGCCAGCACCACGACTGATTTCTCCTACGAGCAGTACTTC